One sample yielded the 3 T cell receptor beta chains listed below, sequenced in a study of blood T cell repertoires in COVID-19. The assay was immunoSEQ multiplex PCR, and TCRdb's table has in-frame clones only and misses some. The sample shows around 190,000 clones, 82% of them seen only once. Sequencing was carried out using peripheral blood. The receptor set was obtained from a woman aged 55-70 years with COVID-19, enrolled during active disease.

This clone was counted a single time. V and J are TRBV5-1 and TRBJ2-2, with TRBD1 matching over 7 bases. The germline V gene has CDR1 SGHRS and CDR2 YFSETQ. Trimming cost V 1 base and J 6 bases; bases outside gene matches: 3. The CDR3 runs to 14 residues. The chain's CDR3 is CASSLTGEPGELFF. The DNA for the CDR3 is TGCGCCAGCAGCTTGACAGGGGAACCCGGGGAGCTGTTTTTT. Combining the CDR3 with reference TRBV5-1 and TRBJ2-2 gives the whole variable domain KAGVTQTPRYLIKTRGQQVTLSCSPISGHRSVSWYQQTPGQGLQFLFEYFSETQRNKGNFPGRFSGRQFSNSRSEMNVSTLELGDSALYLCASSLTGEPGELFFGEGSRLTVL.

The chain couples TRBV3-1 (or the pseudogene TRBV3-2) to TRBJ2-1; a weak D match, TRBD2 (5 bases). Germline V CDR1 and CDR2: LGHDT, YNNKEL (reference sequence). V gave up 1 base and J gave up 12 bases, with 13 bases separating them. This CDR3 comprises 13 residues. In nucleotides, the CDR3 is TGTGCCAGCAGCCAAGTAGAGGGCTTTCGGCAGTTCTTC. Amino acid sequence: CASSQVEGFRQFF.

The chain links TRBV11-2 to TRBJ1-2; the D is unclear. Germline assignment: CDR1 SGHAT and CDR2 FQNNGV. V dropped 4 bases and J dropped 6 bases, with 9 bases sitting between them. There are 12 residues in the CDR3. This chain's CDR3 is CASSWEGDGYTF. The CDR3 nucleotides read TGTGCCAGCAGCTGGGAGGGTGATGGCTACACCTTC. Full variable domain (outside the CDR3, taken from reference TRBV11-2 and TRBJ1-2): EAGVAQSPRYKIIEKRQSVAFWCNPISGHATLYWYQQILGQGPKLLIQFQNNGVVDDSQLPKDRFSAERLKGVDSTLKIQPAKLEDSAVYLCASSWEGDGYTFGSGTRLTVV.